Sequencing of this TCR beta chain was carried out in a study of blood T cell repertoires in COVID-19. On the study more broadly: Sites across the United States, Italy and Spain contributed samples from acute and convalescent COVID-19.

Original handling: Cell counts per sample came from amplifying reference gene primers. Sequencing was performed with immunoSEQ multiplex PCR; in TCRdb, only in-frame clones are kept and a portion is missing. The V and J calls and clone size are taken from that table; D and trimming were inferred from the DNA. The table records 150,000 or so clones, over 60% of them present only once. Participants were aged roughly 18 to 100 years from about two dozen US areas. All recovered Cohort 3 donors got two negative PCRs, got clearance, or saw symptom resolution. The germline V and J ends were trimmed by 1 base and 7 bases, with 14 bases remaining between them. Per the germline V gene, CDR1 is SSHAT and CDR2 is FNYEAQ (reference sequence). This CDR3 has 15 amino acids.

The material sequenced was PBMCs or T cells enriched from blood (not recorded which). This rearrangement joins TRBV7-7 to TRBJ2-1; D is possibly TRBD2 (5 bases). The receptor's source is a woman aged 50 to 60 who had recovered from COVID-19. This chain's CDR3 is CASSLDRGMGNEQFF. The DNA of the CDR3 is TGTGCCAGCAGCTTAGACCGGGGTATGGGTAATGAGCAGTTCTTC.